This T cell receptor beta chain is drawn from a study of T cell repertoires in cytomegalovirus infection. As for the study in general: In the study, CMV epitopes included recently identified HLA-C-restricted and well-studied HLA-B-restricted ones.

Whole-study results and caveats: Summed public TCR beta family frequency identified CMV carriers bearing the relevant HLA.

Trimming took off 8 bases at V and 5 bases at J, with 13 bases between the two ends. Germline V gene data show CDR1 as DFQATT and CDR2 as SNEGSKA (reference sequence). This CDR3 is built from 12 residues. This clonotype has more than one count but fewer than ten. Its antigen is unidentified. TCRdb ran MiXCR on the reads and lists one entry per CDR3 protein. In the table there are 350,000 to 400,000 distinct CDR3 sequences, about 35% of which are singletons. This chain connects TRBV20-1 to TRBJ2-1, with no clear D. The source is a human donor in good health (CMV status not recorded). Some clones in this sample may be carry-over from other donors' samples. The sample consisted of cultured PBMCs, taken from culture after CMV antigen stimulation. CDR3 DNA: TGCAGTATCCGCCGAAACAACAATGAGCAGTTCTTC. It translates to CSIRRNNNEQFF.